This T cell receptor beta chain is drawn from a study of cytomegalovirus exposure and HLA in healthy donors. Regarding the study as a whole: In a later analysis, HLA-C alleles had the fewest associated TCRs, DRB1 alleles the most. The analysis excluded some indistinguishable V segments, including TRBV6-2 and TRBV6-3. An apparent linkage of common viral pathogens to several of the most significant clusters emerged in a later analysis.

V dropped 5 bases and J dropped 2; count of bases not matched to a gene: 1. This CDR3 contains 13 residues. In germline, CDR1 is KGHSH, CDR2 LQKENI. About this clone: Its antigen is unknown.

Vbeta (60) and Jbeta (13) primers were used in the PCR. The method was immunoSEQ multiplex PCR; TCRdb's version includes in-frame clones alone and lacks a portion of them. The sample has 200,000 to 250,000 clones; around 86% are singletons. This sequence originates from a woman between 40 and 50 years old in good health and CMV-seronegative. The sample consisted of PBMCs. The rearrangement joins TRBV18 to TRBJ2-3, with 7 positions matching TRBD1. The CDR3 region has the DNA TGTGCCAGCTCAGGGACAGACACAGATACGCAGTATTTT. This gives the protein CASSGTDTDTQYF.